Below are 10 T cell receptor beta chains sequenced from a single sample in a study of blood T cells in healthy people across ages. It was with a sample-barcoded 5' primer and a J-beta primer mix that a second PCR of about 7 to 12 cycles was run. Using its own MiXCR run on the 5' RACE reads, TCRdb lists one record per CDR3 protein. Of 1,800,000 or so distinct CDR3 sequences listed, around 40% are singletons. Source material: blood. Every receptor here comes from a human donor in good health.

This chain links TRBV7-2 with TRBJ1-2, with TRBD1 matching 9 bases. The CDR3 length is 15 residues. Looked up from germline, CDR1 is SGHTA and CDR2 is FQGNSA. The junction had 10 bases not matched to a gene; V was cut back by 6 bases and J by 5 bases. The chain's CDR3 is CASRVQGALGYGYTF. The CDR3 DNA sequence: TGTGCCAGCAGAGTACAGGGGGCGCTGGGGTATGGCTACACCTTC.

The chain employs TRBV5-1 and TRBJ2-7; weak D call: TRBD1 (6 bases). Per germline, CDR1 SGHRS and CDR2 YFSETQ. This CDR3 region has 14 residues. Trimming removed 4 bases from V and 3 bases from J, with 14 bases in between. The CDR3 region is CASSGEDSFYEQYF. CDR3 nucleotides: TGCGCCAGCAGCGGCGAGGACAGTTTCTACGAGCAGTACTTC.

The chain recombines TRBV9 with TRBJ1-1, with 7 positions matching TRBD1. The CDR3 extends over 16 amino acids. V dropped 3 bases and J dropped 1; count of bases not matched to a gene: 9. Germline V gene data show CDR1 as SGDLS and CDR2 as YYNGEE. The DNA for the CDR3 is TGTGCCAGCAGCGCGCGACAGGGAGCGGGGAACACTGAAGCTTTCTTT. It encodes CASSARQGAGNTEAFF. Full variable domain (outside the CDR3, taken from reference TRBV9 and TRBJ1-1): DSGVTQTPKHLITATGQRVTLRCSPRSGDLSVYWYQQSLDQGLQFLIQYYNGEERAKGNILERFSAQQFPDLHSELNLSSLELGDSALYFCASSARQGAGNTEAFFGQGTRLTVV.

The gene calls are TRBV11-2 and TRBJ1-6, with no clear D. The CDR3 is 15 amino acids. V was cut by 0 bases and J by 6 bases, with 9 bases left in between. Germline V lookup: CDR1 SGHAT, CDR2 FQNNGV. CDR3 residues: CASSLELGRNSPLHF. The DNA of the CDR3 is TGTGCCAGCAGCTTAGAGCTCGGCCGTAATTCACCCCTCCACTTT.

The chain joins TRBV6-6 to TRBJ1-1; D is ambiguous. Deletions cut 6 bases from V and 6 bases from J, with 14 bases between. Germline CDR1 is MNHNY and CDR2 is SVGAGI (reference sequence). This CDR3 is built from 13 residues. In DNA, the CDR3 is TGTGCCAGCAGCATTATTTTCGGGGCTGAAGCTTTCTTT. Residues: CASSIIFGAEAFF.

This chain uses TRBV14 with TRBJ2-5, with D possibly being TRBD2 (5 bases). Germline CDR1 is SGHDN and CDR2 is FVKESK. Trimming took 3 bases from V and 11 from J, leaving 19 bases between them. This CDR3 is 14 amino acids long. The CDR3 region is CASSHTTVGEGQYF. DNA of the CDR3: TGTGCCAGCAGCCACACAACTGTCGGGGAAGGGCAGTACTTC.

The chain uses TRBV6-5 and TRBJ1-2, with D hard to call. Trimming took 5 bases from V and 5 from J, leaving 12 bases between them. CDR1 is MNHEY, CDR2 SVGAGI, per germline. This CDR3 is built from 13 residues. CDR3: CASSPSGLYGYTF. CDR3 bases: TGTGCCAGCAGTCCAAGTGGGCTTTATGGCTACACCTTC.

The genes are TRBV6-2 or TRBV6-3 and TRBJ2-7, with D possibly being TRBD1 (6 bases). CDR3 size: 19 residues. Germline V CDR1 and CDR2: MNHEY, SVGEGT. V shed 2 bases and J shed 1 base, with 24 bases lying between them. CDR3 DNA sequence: TGTGCCAGCAGTTACGGGGCTCTATTCGGGACACAAGAGTCCTACGAGCAGTACTTC. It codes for CASSYGALFGTQESYEQYF.

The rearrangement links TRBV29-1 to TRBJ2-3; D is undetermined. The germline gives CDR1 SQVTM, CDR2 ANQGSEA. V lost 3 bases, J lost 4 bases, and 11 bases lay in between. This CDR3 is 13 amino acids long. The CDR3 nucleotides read TGCAGCGTTGACATCCAACCGGCAGATACGCAGTATTTT. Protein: CSVDIQPADTQYF.

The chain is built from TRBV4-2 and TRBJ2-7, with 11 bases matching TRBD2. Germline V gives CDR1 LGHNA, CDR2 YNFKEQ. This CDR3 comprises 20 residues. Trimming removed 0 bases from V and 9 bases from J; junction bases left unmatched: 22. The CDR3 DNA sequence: TGTGCCAGCAGCCAAGATTTACAGGGAATAGTGACTAGCGGGGTCCTGGGGCAGTACTTC. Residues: CASSQDLQGIVTSGVLGQYF.